These 17 T cell receptor beta chains originate from one sample sequenced in a study of identical twins. TCRdb passed the 5' RACE reads through MiXCR, listing each CDR3 protein once. Counted here are 220,000 or so distinct CDR3 sequences, roughly 7% occurring once; the ten biggest clones make up roughly 3.9%. The sample also formed part of further work on yellow fever vaccine responses in identical twins.

The sequencing input was memory (CD45RO+) T cells sorted from blood. The source is a woman between 18 and 29 years old in good health.

The J gene is TRBJ2-7, the V gene TRBV19; 7 nucleotides match TRBD1. The CDR3 consists of 13 residues. The V gene end was trimmed by 6 bases and the J gene end by 2 bases; junction bases not matched to a gene: 4. Looked up from germline, CDR1 is LNHDA and CDR2 is SQIVND (reference sequence). The CDR3, as DNA: TGTGCCAGTAGAAAGACAGGGACCTACGAGCAGTACTTC. It is translated as CASRKTGTYEQYF.

This clonotype was found many times. The chain couples TRBV5-5 to TRBJ2-1, with TRBD2 identical over 7 bases. The CDR3 extends over 15 amino acids. Germline-derived CDR1 and CDR2 are SGHKS and YYEKEE (reference sequence). With V trimmed by 0 bases and J by 4 bases, 4 bases remained unmatched. CDR3 loop: CASSLELAAYNEQFF. CDR3 DNA: TGTGCCAGCAGCTTGGAGCTAGCGGCTTACAATGAGCAGTTCTTC.

The sample holds many counts of this clonotype. The gene calls are TRBV7-3 and TRBJ2-1; a possible D gene is TRBD2 (5 bases). Deletions cut 1 base from V and 6 bases from J, with 19 bases between. Germline CDR1 SGHTA, CDR2 FQGTGA. The CDR3 has 17 residues. The CDR3 nucleotides are TGTGCCAGCAGCTTAAGTCCGGGGAAATCCAAGGGCAATGAGCAGTTCTTC. Translation: CASSLSPGKSKGNEQFF.

Remarks on this clonotype: One end of the junction varies from germline; a read error may be responsible. The V and J genes are TRBV10-3 and TRBJ2-3; a possible D gene is TRBD2 (6 bases). This CDR3 is 15 amino acids long. The V gene's germline CDR1 is ENHRY and CDR2 SYGVKD. The CDR3 reads CAISESKGGADTRYF. The CDR3 nucleotides are TGTGCCATCAGTGAGTCGAAAGGCGGGGCAGATACGCGGTATTTT.

This clonotype turned up a few times. J is TRBJ2-3 and V is TRBV3-1; the match to TRBD2 covers 8 bases. The CDR3 has 14 residues. The germline CDR1 and CDR2 sequences are LGHDT and YNNKEL (reference sequence). After removal of 9 bases from V and 3 bases from J, the junction contained 8 bases not matched to a gene. CDR3 nucleotides: TGTGCCAGTCGAGGGGCTAGCGGGACAGATACGCAGTATTTT. Protein: CASRGASGTDTQYF.

At least ten counts were recorded for this clonotype. The rearrangement links TRBV29-1 to TRBJ1-1, with 9 bases identical to TRBD1. V shed 7 bases, J shed 10 bases, and the junction held 4 bases outside the gene matches. Germline CDR1 reads SQVTM; CDR2 reads ANQGSEA. The CDR3 is made up of 10 amino acids. The CDR3 reads CSGQGEVAFF. The CDR3 nucleotides read TGCAGCGGACAGGGGGAGGTAGCTTTCTTT.

This clonotype was seen a few times. V and J are TRBV15 and TRBJ2-3; 9 bases map to TRBD1. This CDR3 spans 14 amino acids. V lost 1 base to trimming and J lost 6 bases; unmatched junction nucleotides: 2. Germline CDR1 LNHNV, CDR2 YYDKDF (reference sequence). The CDR3 bases are TGTGCCACCAGCAGAGGGACAGGGGCGGATACGCAGTATTTT. This gives the protein CATSRGTGADTQYF.

This clonotype was seen repeatedly, ten times or more. The genes are TRBV5-1 and TRBJ2-2; D remains unclear. This CDR3 comprises 15 residues. The V gene lost 2 bases and the J gene lost 0 bases, with 8 bases spanning the gap. Germline V lookup: CDR1 SGHRS, CDR2 YFSETQ. CDR3 sequence: CASSLPSSNTGELFF. The DNA for the CDR3 is TGCGCCAGCAGCTTACCCAGTTCGAACACCGGGGAGCTGTTTTTT.

The genes are TRBV11-1 and TRBJ1-4, with D perhaps TRBD1 (6 bases). Germline V CDR1 and CDR2: SGHAT, FQDESV (reference sequence). The CDR3 loop spans 18 amino acids. The V gene lost 8 bases and the J gene lost 0 bases, with 22 bases spanning the gap. The CDR3, as DNA: TGTGCCAGCCTAGCCGGGAACAGGACAGTTGCAACTAATGAAAAACTGTTTTTT. It codes for CASLAGNRTVATNEKLFF. Full variable domain (remainder filled in from reference TRBV11-1 and TRBJ1-4): EAEVAQSPRYKITEKSQAVAFWCDPISGHATLYWYRQILGQGPELLVQFQDESVVDDSQLPKDRFSAERLKGVDSTLKIQPAELGDSAMYLCASLAGNRTVATNEKLFFGSGTQLSVL.

A note on this clonotype: The junction does not match germline at one end; this may be a read error. This chain links TRBV6-2 or TRBV6-3 with TRBJ2-1, with TRBD1 identical over 9 bases. From germline, CDR1 is MNHEY and CDR2 SVGEGT. This CDR3 region has 13 residues. The DNA for the CDR3 is TGTACCAGCAGTCCGCACCAAGGACAGGGGAGGTTCTTC. It translates to CTSSPHQGQGRFF.

This clonotype was seen ten or more times. The rearrangement links TRBV7-9 to TRBJ1-1; 9 bases agree with TRBD1. The CDR3 covers 16 residues. V lost 5 bases to trimming and J lost 0 bases; unmatched junction nucleotides: 7. Germline values: CDR1 SEHNR, CDR2 FQNEAQ (reference sequence). CDR3 sequence: CASSPTGGTMNTEAFF. CDR3 DNA: TGTGCCAGCAGCCCGACAGGGGGAACGATGAACACTGAAGCTTTCTTT.

The chain carries TRBV28 and TRBJ1-2, with 7 nucleotides matching TRBD1. V lost 3 bases, J lost 6 bases, and 4 bases stayed unmatched. In germline, CDR1 is MDHEN, CDR2 SYDVKM. The CDR3 length is 13 residues. CDR3 nucleotides: TGTGCCAGCAGTTTTATCAGGGGGGATGGCTACACCTTC. This gives the protein CASSFIRGDGYTF.

This clonotype turned up a few times. The gene calls are TRBV28 and TRBJ1-2, with no clear D. CDR1 is MDHEN and CDR2 is SYDVKM in the germline V gene. There are 20 residues in the CDR3. The ends were cut back, 1 base at V and 7 bases at J, with 31 bases in the middle. The CDR3 DNA reads TGTGCCAGCAGTTTATCCGGCGGGTCCGTGGCCCACTTAGCCCGGTCTGGCTACACCTTC. It encodes CASSLSGGSVAHLARSGYTF.

This chain links TRBV10-3 with TRBJ2-7; D gene unclear. Trimming stripped 3 bases from V and 0 bases from J, with 12 bases between. The CDR3 loop spans 15 amino acids. Germline CDR1 reads ENHRY; CDR2 reads SYGVKD. CDR3 nucleotides: TGTGCCATCAGTGACGCAGAAGACTTCTCCTACGAGCAGTACTTC. This sequence encodes CAISDAEDFSYEQYF.

The table lists this clonotype with many counts. The chain employs TRBV4-1 and TRBJ1-1; the D gene is possibly TRBD1 (5 bases). CDR3 size: 14 residues. V was shortened by 0 bases and J by 5 bases, with 10 bases between the two germline ends. CDR1 and CDR2 from the germline V gene are MGHRA and YSYEKL. Here the CDR3 DNA reads TGCGCCAGCAGCCAAGACCCCTGGGGGACTGAAGCTTTCTTT. It codes for CASSQDPWGTEAFF.

This clonotype has a count of ten or more. V usage is TRBV20-1 and J usage is TRBJ1-5, with a possible D match to TRBD1 (6 bases). V dropped 1 base and J dropped 0 bases, with 13 bases sitting between them. This CDR3 is 16 amino acids long. Germline V CDR1 and CDR2: DFQATT, SNEGSKA (reference sequence). The CDR3 nucleotides read TGCAGTGCTAGAGCTACAGGGCAGTCTAGCAATCAGCCCCAGCATTTT. It yields the protein CSARATGQSSNQPQHF.

This clonotype has more than one count but fewer than ten. The chain carries TRBV20-1 and TRBJ2-6, with 8 positions matching TRBD1. CDR3 length: 17 amino acids. Germline CDR1 is DFQATT and CDR2 is SNEGSKA (reference sequence). The J segment lost 0 bases and the V segment lost 5 bases, leaving 9 bases of the junction unmatched. CDR3 nucleotide sequence: TGCAGTGCTCCTGACAGGGGCCCAAACTCTGGGGCCAACGTCCTGACTTTC. Encoded protein: CSAPDRGPNSGANVLTF.